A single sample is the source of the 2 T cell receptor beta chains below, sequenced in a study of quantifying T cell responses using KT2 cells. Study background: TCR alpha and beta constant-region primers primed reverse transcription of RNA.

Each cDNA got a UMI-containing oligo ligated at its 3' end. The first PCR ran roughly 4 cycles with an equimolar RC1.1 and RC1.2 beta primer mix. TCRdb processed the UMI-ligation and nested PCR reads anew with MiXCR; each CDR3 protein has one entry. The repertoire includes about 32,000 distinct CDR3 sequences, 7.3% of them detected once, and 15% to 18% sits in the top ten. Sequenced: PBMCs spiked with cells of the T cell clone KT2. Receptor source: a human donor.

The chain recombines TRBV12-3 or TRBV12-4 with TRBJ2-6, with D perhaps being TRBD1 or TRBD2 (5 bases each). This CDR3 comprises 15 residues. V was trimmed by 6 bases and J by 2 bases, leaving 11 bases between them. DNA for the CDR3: TGTGCCAGCAGCACCGGGACCGCTGGGGCCAACGTCCTGACTTTC. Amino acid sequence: CASSTGTAGANVLTF.

As DNA, the CDR3 is TGTGCCAGCAGTCCCCGGGGGGACAGGGGAGAGACCCAGTACTTC. Translation gives CASSPRGDRGETQYF. The chain recombines TRBV27 with TRBJ2-5; 10 nucleotides match TRBD1. Germline CDR1 and CDR2: MNHEY and SMNVEV (reference sequence). After removal of 5 bases from V and 4 bases from J, the junction contained 7 bases not matched to a gene. The CDR3 runs 15 residues.